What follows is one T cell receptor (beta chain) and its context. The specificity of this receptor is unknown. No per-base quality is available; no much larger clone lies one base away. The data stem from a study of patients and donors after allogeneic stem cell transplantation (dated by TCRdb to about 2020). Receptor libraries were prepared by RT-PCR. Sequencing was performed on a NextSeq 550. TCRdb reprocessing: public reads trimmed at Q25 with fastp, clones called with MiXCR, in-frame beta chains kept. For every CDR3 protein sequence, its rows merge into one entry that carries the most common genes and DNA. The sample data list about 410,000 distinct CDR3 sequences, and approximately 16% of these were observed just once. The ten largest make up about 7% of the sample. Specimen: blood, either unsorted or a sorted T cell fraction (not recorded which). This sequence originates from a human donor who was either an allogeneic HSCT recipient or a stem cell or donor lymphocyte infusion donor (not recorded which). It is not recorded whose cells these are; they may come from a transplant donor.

The CDR3 region has the sequence CASSSKGHLYTF. The bases read TGTGCCAGCAGCTCCAAGGGACACCTCTACACCTTC. The receptor chain draws on TRBV7-9 and TRBJ1-2, and perhaps TRBD1 as D gene, on 6 matching bases. Reading from cysteine to phenylalanine, the CDR3 counts 12 amino acids. Only CDR3 DNA is held: 36 bases, read in frame from base 1. The junction carries 13 bases between V and J, which are trimmed by 4 bases and 10 bases respectively. CDR1 and CDR2, per the germline V gene (reference sequence), are SEHNR and FQNEAQ.